This TCR beta chain came from a study of PD-1 blockade in classical Hodgkin lymphoma. Study-wide points: A significant rise in TCR diversity was seen by C4D1 for CD4+ cells but not for CD8+ cells.

Trimming left V 5 bases short and J 4 bases short, with 12 bases between. The CDR3 loop spans 13 amino acids. From germline, CDR1 is SEHNR and CDR2 FQNEAQ (reference sequence). The assay was immunoSEQ multiplex PCR, and TCRdb's table has in-frame clones only and misses some. The sample has over 15,000 clones, more than 70% seen once; the top ten hold 22%. Time point specified: cycle 4 day 1 (C4D1), after about 6 weeks of nivolumab. With no exception, relapse followed autologous stem cell transplantation in all patients, and brentuximab vedotin exposure varied. A note on this clone: What it binds is unknown.

This specimen was peripheral blood mononuclear cells (PBMCs), taken before the fourth cycle of nivolumab. The sequence was collected from a human donor with classical Hodgkin lymphoma. The rearrangement links TRBV7-9 to TRBJ2-7; D possibly matches TRBD1 or TRBD2 (5 bases each). CDR3 in amino acids: CASSPSGGYEQYF. The CDR3 DNA is TGTGCCAGCAGCCCAAGTGGGGGTTACGAGCAGTACTTC. Supplemented by reference TRBV7-9 and TRBJ2-7, the full variable domain reads DTGVSQNPRHKITKRGQNVTFRCDPISEHNRLYWYRQTLGQGPEFLTYFQNEAQLEKSRLLSDRFSAERPKGSFSTLEIQRTEQGDSAMYLCASSPSGGYEQYFGPGTRLTVT.